The 10 T cell receptor beta chains presented below share a single source sample, sequenced in a study of blood T cell repertoires in COVID-19 (dated by TCRdb to 2019 to 2021). The library was made by the immunoSEQ multiplex PCR assay. TCRdb retrieved this table from immuneACCESS and kept in-frame rearrangements only. Not all clones are present; in checked studies, unresolved V genes account for under half, and no reason is known for the remainder. A total of 100,000 or so clones appear in this sample, over 70% of them only once. Clones ranked in the top ten supply around 20% of the sample. Sequenced: peripheral blood. These receptors were collected from a human donor in a cohort sampled during active COVID-19.

J is TRBJ2-7 and V is TRBV12-3 or TRBV12-4, with 9 bases lining up with TRBD1. The junction had 3 bases not matched to a gene; V was cut back by 6 bases and J by 3 bases. The CDR3 has 13 amino acids. CDR3 coding DNA: TGTGCCAGCAGCCGGGGACAGGGCTACGAGCAGTACTTC. Its translation is CASSRGQGYEQYF.

The rearrangement uses TRBV28 and TRBJ2-5; D remains ambiguous. The CDR3 runs to 15 residues. Trimming cost V 7 bases and J 2 bases, with 17 bases left between them. Germline V gives CDR1 MDHEN, CDR2 SYDVKM. CDR3 in amino acids: CASTVPGRLQETQYF. The CDR3 DNA is TGTGCCAGCACCGTCCCAGGAAGATTACAAGAGACCCAGTACTTC.

The V gene is TRBV18, the J gene TRBJ1-2; D perhaps matches TRBD1 (5 bases). This CDR3 spans 13 amino acids. Germline loops: CDR1 KGHSH, CDR2 LQKENI. V was clipped by 4 bases and J by 7 bases, with 13 bases between them. The CDR3, as DNA: TGTGCCAGCTCACAGGGGTATGGGTTTGGCTACACCTTC. It translates to CASSQGYGFGYTF.

V is TRBV15 and J is TRBJ1-5; D may be TRBD1 (6 bases). V lost 5 bases, J lost 3 bases, and 14 bases lay in between. The CDR3 contains 15 residues. The V gene's germline CDR1 is LNHNV and CDR2 YYDKDF (reference sequence). The CDR3 DNA is TGTGCCACCAGCGACATTACAGGGTTCAATCAGCCCCAGCATTTT. This sequence encodes CATSDITGFNQPQHF. Looking up the rest from reference TRBV15 and TRBJ1-5 gives the full variable domain: DAMVIQNPRYQVTQFGKPVTLSCSQTLNHNVMYWYQQKSSQAPKLLFHYYDKDFNNEADTPDNFQSRRPNTSFCFLDIRSPGLGDTAMYLCATSDITGFNQPQHFGDGTRLSIL.

The chain is built from TRBV5-1 and TRBJ1-2; D is undetermined. The CDR3 sequence is 13 residues long. V dropped 4 bases and J dropped 7 bases, with 14 bases sitting between them. CDR1 and CDR2 (germline): SGHRS, YFSETQ. CDR3 in amino acids: CASSPQSEGGYTF. The CDR3 DNA follows: TGCGCCAGCAGCCCCCAAAGTGAGGGTGGCTACACCTTC.

This clone was seen a single time. The genes are TRBV19 and TRBJ1-1, with 8 positions matching TRBD1. This CDR3 region has 15 residues. J lost 1 base, V lost 7 bases, and 8 bases had no gene match. From germline, CDR1 is LNHDA and CDR2 SQIVND (reference sequence). The CDR3 protein is CASTGRGRANTEAFF. CDR3 nucleotides: TGTGCCAGTACCGGCAGGGGGCGCGCGAACACTGAAGCTTTCTTT.

This clone was counted only a few times. The chain is built from TRBV18 and TRBJ1-1, with D possibly TRBD1 on 6 matching bases. Between the trimmed V and J ends, which lost 4 bases and 1 base, there was a span of 13 bases. The CDR3 sequence is 15 residues long. The germline V gene has CDR1 KGHSH and CDR2 LQKENI. The CDR3 here is CASSLEGGPNTEAFF. As DNA, the CDR3 is TGTGCCAGCTCACTTGAGGGGGGGCCGAACACTGAAGCTTTCTTT.

The chain links TRBV7-2 to TRBJ1-1, with 7 bases aligning to TRBD1. The CDR3 is 12 residues long. With V trimmed by 5 bases and J by 11 bases, 8 bases remained unmatched. The germline V gene has CDR1 SGHTA and CDR2 FQGNSA. The CDR3 protein is CASSPLTGWAFF. CDR3 DNA sequence: TGTGCCAGCAGCCCCCTGACAGGGTGGGCTTTCTTT.

DNA of the CDR3: TGTGCCAGCAGTTCAGAGCAGTACTTC. Its translation is CASSSEQYF. This chain uses TRBV12-3 or TRBV12-4 with TRBJ2-7; D not certain. The CDR3 length is 9 residues. V shed 4 bases and J shed 7 bases, with 2 bases lying between them.

The chain links TRBV12-3 or TRBV12-4 to TRBJ1-2, with TRBD1 as a possible D gene (6 bases). Trimming took 7 bases from V and 4 from J, leaving 13 bases between them. The CDR3 contains 13 residues. The CDR3 is CASTPAGVYGYTF. The CDR3 DNA sequence: TGTGCCAGCACCCCGGCAGGGGTCTATGGCTACACCTTC.